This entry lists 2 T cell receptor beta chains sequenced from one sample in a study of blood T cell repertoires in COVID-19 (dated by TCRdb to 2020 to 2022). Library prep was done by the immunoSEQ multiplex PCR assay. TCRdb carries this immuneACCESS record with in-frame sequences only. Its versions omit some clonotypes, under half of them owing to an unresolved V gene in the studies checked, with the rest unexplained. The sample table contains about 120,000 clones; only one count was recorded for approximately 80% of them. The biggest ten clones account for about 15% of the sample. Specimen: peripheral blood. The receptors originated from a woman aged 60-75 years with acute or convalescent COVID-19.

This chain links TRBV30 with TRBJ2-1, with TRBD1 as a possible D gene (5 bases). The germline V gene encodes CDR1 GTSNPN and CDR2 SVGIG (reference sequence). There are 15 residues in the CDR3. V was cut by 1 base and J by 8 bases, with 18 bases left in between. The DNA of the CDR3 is TGTGCCTGGAGTGATACGACGCAGGGCCGTCATGAGCAGTTCTTC. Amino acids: CAWSDTTQGRHEQFF.

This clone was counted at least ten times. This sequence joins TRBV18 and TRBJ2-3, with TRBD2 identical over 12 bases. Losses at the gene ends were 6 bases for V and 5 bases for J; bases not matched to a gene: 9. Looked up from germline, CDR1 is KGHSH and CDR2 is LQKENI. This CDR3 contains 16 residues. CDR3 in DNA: TGTGCCAGCTCGCCTCTAGCGGGGGGGCTCGGAGATACGCAGTATTTT. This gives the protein CASSPLAGGLGDTQYF.